These 25 T cell receptor beta chains were sequenced from one sample in a study of shared clonotypes between healthy human individuals (dated by TCRdb to 2020 to 2021). The library was made by the immunoSEQ multiplex PCR assay. TCRdb provides this immuneACCESS table in a form limited to in-frame rearrangements. Some clones are lacking; in checked studies, under half of them reflect an unresolved V gene, and why the rest are absent is not known. The sample data list 2 million to 2.5 million clones, and approximately 96% of these were observed just once. The ten largest clones capture about 0.13% of the sample. The sample comprised naive CD4+ T cells sorted from blood. According to the study, the label for this sample's cell subset or site signals: CD45RA+ positively selected. Receptors were obtained from a man in his late teens or twenties in good health.

This sequence joins TRBV12-5 and TRBJ1-1; D is uncertain. Deletions cut 6 bases from V and 3 bases from J, with 11 bases between. The CDR3 is made up of 13 amino acids. Germline CDR1 LGHNT, CDR2 FRNRAP. CDR3 sequence: CASGYRVYTEAFF. Here the CDR3 DNA reads TGTGCTAGTGGCTACCGGGTCTACACTGAAGCTTTCTTT. The full variable domain, completed using reference TRBV12-5 and TRBJ1-1, is DARVTQTPRHKVTEMGQEVTMRCQPILGHNTVFWYRQTMMQGLELLAYFRNRAPLDDSGMPKDRFSAEMPDATLATLKIQPSEPRDSAVYFCASGYRVYTEAFFGQGTRLTVV.

Details on this clone: Other DNA sequences in the same sample also yield this CDR3. This chain joins TRBV5-6 and TRBJ1-1; 7 bases line up with TRBD1. Germline CDR1 and CDR2: SGHDT and YYEEEE. The junction had 4 bases not matched to a gene; V was cut back by 4 bases and J by 1 base. The CDR3 loop spans 14 amino acids. In DNA, the CDR3 is TGTGCCAGCAGCCTACCAGGGGGGAACACTGAAGCTTTCTTT. It is translated as CASSLPGGNTEAFF.

The rearrangement links TRBV5-4 to TRBJ1-1; D is uncertain. Looked up from germline, CDR1 is SGHNT and CDR2 is YYREEE (reference sequence). CDR3 length: 14 residues. Trimming shortened V by 4 bases and J by 1 base, and 11 bases separated the two germline ends. The CDR3 here is CASSPMRGNTEAFF. The CDR3 region has the DNA TGTGCCAGCAGCCCGATGCGAGGGAACACTGAAGCTTTCTTT.

The chain is built from TRBV19 and TRBJ1-5; tentatively, D is TRBD1 (5 bases). The germline V gene has CDR1 LNHDA and CDR2 SQIVND (reference sequence). V lost 4 bases, J lost 3 bases, and 10 bases lay in between. This CDR3 comprises 14 residues. CDR3 DNA: TGTGCCAGTAGTACCGAGACAGACAATCAGCCCCAGCATTTT. Its translation is CASSTETDNQPQHF.

The V call is TRBV28, the J call TRBJ2-2, with 8 bases lining up with TRBD1. Germline V gives CDR1 MDHEN, CDR2 SYDVKM. The CDR3 covers 16 residues. Losses at the gene ends were 4 bases for V and 0 bases for J; bases not matched to a gene: 4. CDR3 coding DNA: TGTGCCAGCAGTTCCGGGACAGGAGCGAACACCGGGGAGCTGTTTTTT. Translating it yields CASSSGTGANTGELFF.

The sample holds one count of this clone. V usage is TRBV6-1 and J usage is TRBJ1-5; a possible D gene is TRBD1 (6 bases). Trimming took 4 bases from V and 5 from J, leaving 9 bases between them. CDR1 and CDR2 from the germline V gene are MNHNS and SASEGT. The length of the CDR3 is 13 residues. The CDR3 coding sequence is TGTGCCAGCAGTGCTAACAGGGATCAGCCCCAGCATTTT. This translates into CASSANRDQPQHF.

CDR3 nucleotides: TGTGCCAGCAGTTACGGAGCCAGGGGGGCAGATACGCAGTATTTT. Protein product: CASSYGARGADTQYF. V is TRBV6-5 and J is TRBJ2-3; D is possibly TRBD1 (7 bases). Germline CDR1 MNHEY, CDR2 SVGAGI. V lost 2 bases to trimming and J lost 4 bases, with 13 bases between them. The CDR3 has 15 residues.

The chain carries TRBV6-1 and TRBJ1-1; no clear D. The CDR3 is 13 amino acids. V dropped 4 bases and J dropped 0 bases, with 6 bases sitting between them. Germline-derived CDR1 and CDR2 are MNHNS and SASEGT. The CDR3 loop reads CASSGAMNTEAFF. CDR3 nucleotides: TGTGCCAGCAGTGGGGCCATGAACACTGAAGCTTTCTTT.

On this clone itself: Other DNA sequences of this sample code for an identical CDR3. V and J are TRBV6-1 and TRBJ2-7; 8 nucleotides match TRBD2. V trimming: 0 bases; J trimming: 1 base; junction bases outside the gene matches: 5. This CDR3 comprises 16 residues. CDR1 and CDR2 from the germline V gene are MNHNS and SASEGT. The CDR3 sequence is CASSEALVAGSYEQYF. Written as DNA, the CDR3 is TGTGCCAGCAGTGAAGCATTAGTAGCGGGATCCTACGAGCAGTACTTC.

The genes are TRBV11-3 and TRBJ2-5; possible D gene TRBD1, 6 bases. V dropped 5 bases and J dropped 0 bases, with 16 bases sitting between them. The CDR3 sequence is 16 residues long. Germline loops: CDR1 SGHNT, CDR2 YENEEA. CDR3 in amino acids: CASSLGDKPNQETQYF. The CDR3 DNA is TGTGCCAGCAGCCTAGGGGACAAACCCAACCAAGAGACCCAGTACTTC.

The chain carries TRBV6-5 and TRBJ1-6; 9 bases match TRBD1. Germline loops: CDR1 MNHEY, CDR2 SVGAGI. The length of the CDR3 is 15 residues. Unmatched junction bases numbered 1, after V lost 2 bases and J lost 5 bases. CDR3 residues: CASSYRTGDNSPLHF. CDR3 coding DNA: TGTGCCAGCAGTTACCGGACAGGGGATAATTCACCCCTCCACTTT.

The rearrangement links TRBV27 to TRBJ2-7; 7 bases match TRBD2. CDR1 is MNHEY and CDR2 is SMNVEV in the germline V gene (reference sequence). Trimming removed 6 bases from V and 4 bases from J; junction bases left unmatched: 12. The CDR3 consists of 15 residues. The CDR3 loop reads CASRRGEGFLYEQYF. The CDR3 bases are TGTGCCAGCAGACGGGGGGAGGGATTCCTGTACGAGCAGTACTTC.

The chain combines TRBV7-2 with TRBJ2-7; TRBD2 agrees at 13 bases. CDR1 and CDR2 from the germline V gene are SGHTA and FQGNSA. This CDR3 is 14 amino acids long. V was clipped by 1 base and J by 9 bases; unmatched bases: 3. The CDR3 DNA follows: TGTGCCAGCAGCTTAGGGACTAGCGGGAGCCGGCAGTACTTC. Translating gives CASSLGTSGSRQYF. Looking up the rest from reference TRBV7-2 and TRBJ2-7 gives the full variable domain: GAGVSQSPSNKVTEKGKDVELRCDPISGHTALYWYRQSLGQGLEFLIYFQGNSAPDKSGLPSDRFSAERTGGSVSTLTIQRTQQEDSAVYLCASSLGTSGSRQYFGPGTRLTVT.

The chain combines TRBV6-5 with TRBJ2-3; D may be TRBD1 (6 bases). Trimming removed 0 bases at V and 5 bases at J, with 12 bases between. The CDR3 contains 15 residues. Germline V gene data show CDR1 as MNHEY and CDR2 as SVGAGI. CDR3 residues: CASSYSATGIDTQYF. The DNA of the CDR3 is TGTGCCAGCAGTTACTCTGCCACAGGGATAGATACGCAGTATTTT.

The rearrangement links TRBV7-9 to TRBJ2-7; D uncertain. CDR1 and CDR2 (germline): SEHNR, FQNEAQ (reference sequence). The V end was cut by 5 bases, the J end by 9 bases, with 11 bases between. The CDR3 has 11 residues. The CDR3 reads CASSRSERQYF. The CDR3 nucleotides read TGTGCCAGCAGCCGGTCAGAGAGGCAGTACTTC.

CDR3 sequence: CASSLVQGQGFYNEQFF. The DNA of the CDR3 is TGTGCCAGCAGTTTAGTTCAGGGACAGGGGTTCTACAATGAGCAGTTCTTC. The chain has TRBV28 and TRBJ2-1, with 10 bases lining up with TRBD1. The V segment lost 2 bases and the J segment 3 bases; nucleotides outside the gene matches: 7. This CDR3 contains 17 residues. Germline V gives CDR1 MDHEN, CDR2 SYDVKM. The variable domain in full, completed from reference TRBV28 and TRBJ2-1, reads DVKVTQSSRYLVKRTGEKVFLECVQDMDHENMFWYRQDPGLGLRLIYFSYDVKMKEKGDIPEGYSVSREKKERFSLILESASTNQTSMYLCASSLVQGQGFYNEQFFGPGTRLTVL.

V gene TRBV5-1 combines with J gene TRBJ1-2; perhaps TRBD1 as D (6 bases). This CDR3 region has 15 residues. Germline V gene data show CDR1 as SGHRS and CDR2 as YFSETQ. Trimming removed 2 bases at V and 6 bases at J, with 17 bases between. The CDR3 is CASSFTGSNRDGYTF. The CDR3 coding sequence is TGCGCCAGCAGCTTTACAGGGTCAAATCGGGATGGCTACACCTTC. The full variable domain, in which reference TRBV5-1 and TRBJ1-2 provide the parts outside the CDR3, is KAGVTQTPRYLIKTRGQQVTLSCSPISGHRSVSWYQQTPGQGLQFLFEYFSETQRNKGNFPGRFSGRQFSNSRSEMNVSTLELGDSALYLCASSFTGSNRDGYTFGSGTRLTVV.

The rearrangement uses TRBV10-3 and TRBJ1-5, with D uncertain. There are 15 residues in the CDR3. V lost 0 bases and J 0 bases, leaving 6 bases between the germline ends. Per germline, CDR1 ENHRY and CDR2 SYGVKD. CDR3 coding DNA: TGTGCCATCAGTGAGTCGTCCCCTAGCAATCAGCCCCAGCATTTT. Its protein product is CAISESSPSNQPQHF.

Notes on this clone: Germline is not matched at one junction end, which may reflect a read error. J is TRBJ2-1 and V is TRBV19; the match to TRBD1 covers 7 bases. In germline, CDR1 is LNHDA, CDR2 SQIVND (reference sequence). There are 14 residues in the CDR3. CDR3 DNA sequence: TGTGTCAGTAGTTTCCCCGGGACAGTCAATGAGCAGTTCTTC. It is translated as CVSSFPGTVNEQFF.

V gene TRBV6-1 combines with J gene TRBJ1-4, with 8 nucleotides matching TRBD1. Germline values: CDR1 MNHNS, CDR2 SASEGT. The V and J ends lost 4 bases and 0 bases, in that order; junction bases with no gene match: 10. The CDR3 is 18 residues long. CDR3 DNA sequence: TGTGCCAGCAGTGGAGACAGGGGCCGAATTGCAACTAATGAAAAACTGTTTTTT. This gives the protein CASSGDRGRIATNEKLFF.

J is TRBJ2-7 and V is TRBV7-8, with a tentative D call TRBD1 (5 bases). The CDR3 is 16 amino acids. With 5 bases removed from V and 2 bases from J, the gap between germline ends came to 19 bases. From germline, CDR1 is SGHVS and CDR2 FQNEAQ. The CDR3, as DNA: TGTGCCAGCAGCCCACTGTCCAGGGCTCAAACCTACGAGCAGTACTTC. This encodes CASSPLSRAQTYEQYF.

V gene TRBV4-1 combines with J gene TRBJ1-5; 8 bases fit TRBD1. CDR1 and CDR2 (germline): MGHRA, YSYEKL. The CDR3 loop spans 17 amino acids. Trimming removed 4 bases from V and 4 bases from J; junction bases left unmatched: 12. The CDR3 sequence is CASSPRGQAATNQPQHF. The CDR3 DNA reads as TGCGCCAGCAGCCCTCGGGGACAGGCCGCTACAAATCAGCCCCAGCATTTT.

The V and J genes are TRBV5-1 and TRBJ1-3, with TRBD1 matching 11 bases. There are 17 residues in the CDR3. CDR1 and CDR2 (germline): SGHRS, YFSETQ. With V trimmed by 0 bases and J by 1 base, 3 bases remained unmatched. CDR3 residues: CASSLAGTGGSGNTIYF. DNA for the CDR3: TGCGCCAGCAGCTTGGCCGGGACAGGGGGTTCTGGAAACACCATATATTTT.

This chain connects TRBV7-2 to TRBJ2-2; 7 bases are a match to TRBD2. The CDR3 is 17 amino acids. Looked up from germline, CDR1 is SGHTA and CDR2 is FQGNSA. J gave up 5 bases and V 1 base, and 10 bases lay outside the gene matches. The CDR3 DNA follows: TGTGCCAGCAGCTTAGTTGGTGGGAGGGCCGGTACCGGGGAGCTGTTTTTT. Translated, it gives CASSLVGGRAGTGELFF.

This rearrangement joins TRBV14 to TRBJ1-6, with TRBD1 as a possible D gene (6 bases). Germline V gene data show CDR1 as SGHDN and CDR2 as FVKESK. Trimming shortened V by 3 bases and J by 0 bases, and 15 bases separated the two germline ends. This CDR3 has 18 amino acids. CDR3 region: CASSQKDRFSSYNSPLHF. CDR3 DNA sequence: TGTGCCAGCAGCCAGAAGGACAGATTTAGCTCCTATAATTCACCCCTCCACTTT.